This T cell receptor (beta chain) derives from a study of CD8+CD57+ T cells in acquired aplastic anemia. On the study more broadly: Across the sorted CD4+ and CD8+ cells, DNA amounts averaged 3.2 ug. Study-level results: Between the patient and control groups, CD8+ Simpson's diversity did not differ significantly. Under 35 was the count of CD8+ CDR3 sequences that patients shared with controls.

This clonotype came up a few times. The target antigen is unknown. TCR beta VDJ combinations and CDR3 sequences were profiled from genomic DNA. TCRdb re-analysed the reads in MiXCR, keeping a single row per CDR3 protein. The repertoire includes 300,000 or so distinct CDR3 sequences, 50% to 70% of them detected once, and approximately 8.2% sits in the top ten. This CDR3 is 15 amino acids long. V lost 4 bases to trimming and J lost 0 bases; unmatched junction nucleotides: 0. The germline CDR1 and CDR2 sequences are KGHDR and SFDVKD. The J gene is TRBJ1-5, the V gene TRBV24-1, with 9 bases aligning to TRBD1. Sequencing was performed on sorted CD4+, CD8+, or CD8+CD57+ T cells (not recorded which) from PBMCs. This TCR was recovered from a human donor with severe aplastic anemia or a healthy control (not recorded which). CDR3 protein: CATSEGQGSNQPQHF. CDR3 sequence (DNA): TGTGCCACCAGTGAGGGACAGGGTAGCAATCAGCCCCAGCATTTT.